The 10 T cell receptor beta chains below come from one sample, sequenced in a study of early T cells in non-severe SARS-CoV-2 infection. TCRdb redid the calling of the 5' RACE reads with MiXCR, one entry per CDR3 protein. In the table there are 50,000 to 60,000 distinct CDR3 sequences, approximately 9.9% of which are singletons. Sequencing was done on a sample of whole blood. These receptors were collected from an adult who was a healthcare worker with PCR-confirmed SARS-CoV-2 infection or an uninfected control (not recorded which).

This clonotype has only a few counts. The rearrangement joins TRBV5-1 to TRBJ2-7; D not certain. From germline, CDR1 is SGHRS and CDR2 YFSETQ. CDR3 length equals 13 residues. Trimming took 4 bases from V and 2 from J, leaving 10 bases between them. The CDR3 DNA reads TGCGCCAGCAGCCCAGGACCACCCTACGAGCAGTACTTC. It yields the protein CASSPGPPYEQYF.

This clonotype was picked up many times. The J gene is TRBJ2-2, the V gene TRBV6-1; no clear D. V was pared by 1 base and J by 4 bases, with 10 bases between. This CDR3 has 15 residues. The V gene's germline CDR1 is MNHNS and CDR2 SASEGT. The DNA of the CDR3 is TGTGCCAGCAGTGAAGGTAGAGTGTGCACCGGGGAGCTGTTTTTT. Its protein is CASSEGRVCTGELFF.

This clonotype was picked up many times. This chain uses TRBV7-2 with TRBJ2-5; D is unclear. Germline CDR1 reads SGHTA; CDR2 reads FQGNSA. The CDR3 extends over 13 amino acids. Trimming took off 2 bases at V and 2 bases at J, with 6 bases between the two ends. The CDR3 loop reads CASSLSWQETQYF. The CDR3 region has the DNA TGTGCCAGCAGCTTAAGCTGGCAAGAGACCCAGTACTTC.

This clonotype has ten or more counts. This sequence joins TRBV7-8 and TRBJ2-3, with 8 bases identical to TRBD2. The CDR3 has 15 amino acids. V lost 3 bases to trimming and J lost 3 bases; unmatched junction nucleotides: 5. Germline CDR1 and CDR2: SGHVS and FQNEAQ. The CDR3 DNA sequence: TGTGCCAGCAGCTTCTTGGGCGGGGGGACAGATACGCAGTATTTT. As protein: CASSFLGGGTDTQYF.

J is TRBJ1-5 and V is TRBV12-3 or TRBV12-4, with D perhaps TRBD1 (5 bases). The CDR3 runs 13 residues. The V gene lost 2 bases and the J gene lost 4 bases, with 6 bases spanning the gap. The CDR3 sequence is CASSLRGNQPQHF. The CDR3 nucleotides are TGTGCCAGCAGTTTACGGGGGAATCAGCCCCAGCATTTT.

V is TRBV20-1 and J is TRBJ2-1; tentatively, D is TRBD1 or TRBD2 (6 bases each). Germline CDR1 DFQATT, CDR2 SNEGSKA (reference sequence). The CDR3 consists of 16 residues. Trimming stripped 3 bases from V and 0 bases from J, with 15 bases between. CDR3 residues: CSASVGGRISYNEQFF. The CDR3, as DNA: TGCAGTGCTAGTGTGGGGGGCCGGATCTCCTACAATGAGCAGTTCTTC.

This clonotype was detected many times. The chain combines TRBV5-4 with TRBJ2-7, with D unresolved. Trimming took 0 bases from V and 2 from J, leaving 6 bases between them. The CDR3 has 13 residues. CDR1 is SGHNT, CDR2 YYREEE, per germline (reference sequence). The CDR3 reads CASSLEGTYEQYF. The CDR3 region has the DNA TGTGCCAGCAGCTTGGAAGGGACCTACGAGCAGTACTTC.

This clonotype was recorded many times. CDR3 DNA: TGTGCCAGCAGTTACACGGCCACAGAGACCCAGTACTTC. Its translation: CASSYTATETQYF. This chain joins TRBV6-5 and TRBJ2-5; D remains unclear. The germline V and J ends were trimmed by 2 bases and 4 bases, with 8 bases remaining between them. Germline V gene data show CDR1 as MNHEY and CDR2 as SVGAGI. The CDR3 runs 13 residues.

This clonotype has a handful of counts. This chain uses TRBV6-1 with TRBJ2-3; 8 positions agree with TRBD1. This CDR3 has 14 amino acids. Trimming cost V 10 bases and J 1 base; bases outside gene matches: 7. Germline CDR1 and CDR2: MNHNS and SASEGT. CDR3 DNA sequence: TGTGCCACCAAGGACAGGGTGGGCACAGATACGCAGTATTTT. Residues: CATKDRVGTDTQYF.

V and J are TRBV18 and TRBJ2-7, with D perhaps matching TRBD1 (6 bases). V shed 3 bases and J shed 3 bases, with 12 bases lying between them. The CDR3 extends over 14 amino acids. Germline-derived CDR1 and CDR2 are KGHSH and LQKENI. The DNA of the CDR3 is TGTGCCAGCTCACCCAGTCGGGGACACTACGAGCAGTACTTC. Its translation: CASSPSRGHYEQYF.